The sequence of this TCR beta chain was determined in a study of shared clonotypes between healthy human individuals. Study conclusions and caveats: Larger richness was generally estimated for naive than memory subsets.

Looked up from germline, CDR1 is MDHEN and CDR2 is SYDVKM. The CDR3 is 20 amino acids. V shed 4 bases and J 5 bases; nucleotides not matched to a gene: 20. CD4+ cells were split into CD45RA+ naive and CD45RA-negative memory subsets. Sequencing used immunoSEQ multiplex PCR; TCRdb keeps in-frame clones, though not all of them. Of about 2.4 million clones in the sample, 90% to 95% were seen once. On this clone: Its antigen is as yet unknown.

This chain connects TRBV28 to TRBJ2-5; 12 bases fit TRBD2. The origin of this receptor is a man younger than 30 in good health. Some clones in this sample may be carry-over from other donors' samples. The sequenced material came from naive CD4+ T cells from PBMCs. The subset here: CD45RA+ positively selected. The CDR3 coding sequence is TGTGCCAGCAGTTCGCCAAGACTAGCGGGAGTGGTTTATAGACGGGAGACCCAGTACTTC. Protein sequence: CASSSPRLAGVVYRRETQYF.